This T cell receptor beta chain was recorded in a study of vaccination and CD4 T cells after COVID-19. Study context: Once diagnosed, patients had post-COVID samples drawn a median about 100 days later (range 35 to 161). The stimulating agents, overlapping spike peptides, came from SARS-CoV-2, HCoV-NL63, HCoV-OC43 and HCoV-229E.

The V gene's germline CDR1 is DFQATT and CDR2 SNEGSKA (reference sequence). This CDR3 contains 13 residues. Trimming removed 5 bases from V and 1 base from J, with 11 bases in between. On this clonotype itself: Its antigen is not known.

Sequencing of cultured CD4+ T cell DNA used the Oncomine TCR Beta short-read assay. TCRdb recomputed calls from the PCR reads with MiXCR, one row per CDR3 protein. The sample includes some 11,000 distinct CDR3 sequences, 75% of them seen just once. The treatment was: approximately 10-day PBMC culture with coronavirus spike peptide pools or control peptides (ViraFEST assay). Alongside approximately 11 IU/ml IL-2 and 7.5 to 10 ug/ml peptide pools, PBMCs were cultured at some 2 million per well. Source material: CD4+ T cells from blood, cultured in vitro. The chain uses TRBV20-1 and TRBJ1-1, with D unclear. This TCR was recovered from a human donor who had recovered from COVID-19. The CDR3, as DNA: TGCAGTGCTTTCCCCGGATCGAACACTGAAGCTTTCTTT. It encodes CSAFPGSNTEAFF.